This TCR beta chain originates from a study of cytomegalovirus exposure and HLA in healthy donors. Study information: A prior analysis found 90 million to 120 million unique TCR beta sequences from around 180 million T cells. Study findings and constraints: DRB1 showed the most TCR associations and HLA-C the fewest in a later analysis, as rates varied by HLA locus. Being productive about 87% or about 30% of the time was typical of most TCR beta V segments in an earlier analysis. The study labeled approximately 150 TCR beta chains cytomegalovirus-associated.

The CDR3 runs to 14 residues. The germline CDR1 and CDR2 sequences are MNHEY and SMNVEV (reference sequence). Between the trimmed V and J ends, which lost 3 bases and 0 bases, there was a span of 7 bases. Concerning this clone: The target antigen is unknown.

Primers: 60 Vbeta forward and 13 Jbeta reverse. The assay was immunoSEQ multiplex PCR, and TCRdb's table has in-frame clones only and misses some. The profile covers approximately 170,000 clones, with approximately 81% appearing a single time and approximately 1.3% taken by the ten largest. The sample consisted of PBMCs. This clonotype was obtained from a man aged 50 to 60 in good health and CMV-seropositive. The genes are TRBV27 and TRBJ2-3, with D tentatively TRBD2 (5 bases). CDR3: CASSFTGSTDTQYF. The CDR3, as DNA: TGTGCCAGCAGTTTCACGGGGAGCACAGATACGCAGTATTTT.